The entry that follows covers one T cell receptor (beta chain) sequence. The sample is drawn from a study of blood T cell repertoires in COVID-19. At the level of the study: Specimens from acute and convalescent COVID-19 originated in the United States, Italy and Spain.

Looked up from germline, CDR1 is LGHDT and CDR2 is YNNKEL (reference sequence). V lost 0 bases to trimming and J lost 4 bases, with 10 bases between them. This CDR3 is 14 amino acids long. Methods used by the authors: Amplification from reference gene primers served as the basis for estimated nucleated cell counts. Method: immunoSEQ multiplex PCR; TCRdb's copy keeps in-frame clones and lacks some. V, J and clone size derive from that table, while D and trimming were established from the DNA sequence. This sample has about 140,000 clones, with roughly 86% found just once. This chain links TRBV3-1 (or the pseudogene TRBV3-2) with TRBJ2-7, with D hard to call. The clonotype comes from a man between 50 and 59 years old with active or convalescent COVID-19. Sequenced material: peripheral blood. The CDR3 is CASSQDSARYEQYF. CDR3 nucleotide sequence: TGTGCCAGCAGCCAAGATTCGGCGAGGTACGAGCAGTACTTC.